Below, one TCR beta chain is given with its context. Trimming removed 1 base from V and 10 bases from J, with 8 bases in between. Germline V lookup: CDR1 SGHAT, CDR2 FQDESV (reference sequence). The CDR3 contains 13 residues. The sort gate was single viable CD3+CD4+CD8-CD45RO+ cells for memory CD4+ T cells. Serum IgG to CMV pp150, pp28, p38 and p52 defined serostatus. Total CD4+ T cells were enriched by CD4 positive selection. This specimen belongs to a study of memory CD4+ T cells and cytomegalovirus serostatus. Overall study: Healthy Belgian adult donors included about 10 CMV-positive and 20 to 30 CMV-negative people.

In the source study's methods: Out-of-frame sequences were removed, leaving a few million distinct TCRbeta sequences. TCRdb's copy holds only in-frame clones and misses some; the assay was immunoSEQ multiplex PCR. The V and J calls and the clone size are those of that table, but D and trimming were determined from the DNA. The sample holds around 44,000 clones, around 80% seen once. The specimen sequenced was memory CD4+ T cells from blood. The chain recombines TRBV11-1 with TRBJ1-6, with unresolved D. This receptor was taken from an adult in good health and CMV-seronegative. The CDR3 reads CASSLEDLSPLHF. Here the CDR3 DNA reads TGTGCCAGCAGCTTAGAAGATCTATCACCCCTCCACTTT.